The 14 T cell receptor beta chains below were found in one sample sequenced in a study of shared clonotypes between healthy human individuals. The method was immunoSEQ multiplex PCR; TCRdb's version includes in-frame clones alone and lacks a portion of them. Here the sample spans roughly 2 million clones, roughly 94% being singletons. The sample was naive CD4+ T cells sorted from blood. Subset here: CD45RA+ positively selected. All receptors derive from a man aged 18 to 35 in good health.

Note on this clone: A junction end diverges from the germline sequence, so it may reflect a read error. The gene calls are TRBV10-1 and TRBJ2-3, with 14 nucleotides matching TRBD2. This CDR3 comprises 13 residues. Germline-derived CDR1 and CDR2 are WNHNN and SYGVQD (reference sequence). Here the CDR3 reads CASTPGLAGELPF. The CDR3 DNA is TGCGCCAGCACTCCGGGACTAGCGGGAGAGCTCCCTTTT.

This chain connects TRBV5-1 to TRBJ2-7, with 7 bases lining up with TRBD1. This CDR3 is built from 14 residues. Germline CDR1 is SGHRS and CDR2 is YFSETQ. Trimming removed 3 bases from V and 3 bases from J; junction bases left unmatched: 6. CDR3 sequence: CASSSGTDYYEQYF. For the CDR3, the DNA is TGCGCCAGCAGCTCGGGGACAGACTACTACGAGCAGTACTTC.

This sequence joins TRBV20-1 and TRBJ1-2; no definite D call. The CDR3 has 9 amino acids. Per the germline V gene, CDR1 is DFQATT and CDR2 is SNEGSKA (reference sequence). V shed 5 bases and J shed 8 bases, with 6 bases lying between them. The CDR3 nucleotides read TGCAGTGCTGGGCGAGGCTACACCTTC. The encoded protein is CSAGRGYTF.

The V and J genes are TRBV28 and TRBJ1-2; TRBD1 matches at 8 bases. The length of the CDR3 is 14 residues. Germline V CDR1 and CDR2: MDHEN, SYDVKM. V lost 6 bases to trimming and J lost 4 bases; unmatched junction nucleotides: 7. The CDR3 nucleotides are TGTGCCAGCAGATCCGGACAGGGTACCTATGGCTACACCTTC. Translating it yields CASRSGQGTYGYTF.

Turning to this clone: The sample carries other DNA sequences with the same CDR3. The chain is built from TRBV10-3 and TRBJ2-3; D unresolved. Germline values: CDR1 ENHRY, CDR2 SYGVKD. The CDR3 sequence is 12 residues long. The V gene lost 5 bases and the J gene lost 1 base, with 4 bases spanning the gap. The CDR3: CAISLGTDTQYF. In nucleotides, the CDR3 is TGTGCCATCAGTCTTGGCACAGATACGCAGTATTTT.

V gene TRBV9 combines with J gene TRBJ1-3, with 7 bases aligning to TRBD1. The CDR3 has 14 amino acids. Unmatched junction bases numbered 3, after V lost 6 bases and J lost 0 bases. CDR1 is SGDLS and CDR2 is YYNGEE in the germline V gene. The CDR3 sequence is CASTGDSSGNTIYF. DNA for the CDR3: TGTGCCAGCACTGGGGACAGCTCTGGAAACACCATATATTTT.

The gene calls are TRBV6-1 and TRBJ2-5; 10 bases are a match to TRBD2. The V gene end was trimmed by 1 base and the J gene end by 2 bases; junction bases not matched to a gene: 7. The CDR3 runs 17 residues. The V gene's germline CDR1 is MNHNS and CDR2 SASEGT. CDR3: CASSEGLAGPAQETQYF. DNA of the CDR3: TGTGCCAGCAGTGAAGGACTAGCGGGCCCCGCACAAGAGACCCAGTACTTC.

The rearrangement uses TRBV5-6 and TRBJ1-4, with D tentatively TRBD1 (6 bases). Germline CDR1 reads SGHDT; CDR2 reads YYEEEE. The length of the CDR3 is 15 residues. Deletions cut 2 bases from V and 3 bases from J, with 11 bases between. The chain's CDR3 is CASSFTGSPNEKLFF. The CDR3 coding sequence is TGTGCCAGCAGCTTCACAGGGAGTCCTAATGAAAAACTGTTTTTT.

Points on this clone: Other DNA sequences within the sample encode an identical CDR3. This chain connects TRBV19 to TRBJ1-5, with a weak D call TRBD1 (5 bases). CDR1 is LNHDA, CDR2 SQIVND, per germline (reference sequence). The CDR3 spans 15 residues. V was clipped by 4 bases and J by 2 bases, with 12 bases between them. CDR3 sequence reads: CASSTGTGGNQPQHF. The CDR3 DNA follows: TGTGCCAGTAGTACGGGGACGGGGGGCAATCAGCCCCAGCATTTT.

J is TRBJ2-5 and V is TRBV5-1; D uncertain. In germline, CDR1 is SGHRS, CDR2 YFSETQ. The CDR3 contains 13 residues. Trimming shortened V by 1 base and J by 2 bases, and 6 bases separated the two germline ends. This CDR3 reads CASSLSEQETQYF. DNA for the CDR3: TGCGCCAGCAGCTTGTCCGAGCAAGAGACCCAGTACTTC.

CDR3 loop: CASSPLGGTNEKLFF. The CDR3 DNA reads TGCGCCAGCAGCCCGCTGGGGGGAACTAATGAAAAACTGTTTTTT. The rearrangement joins TRBV5-1 to TRBJ1-4, with D perhaps TRBD1 (5 bases). Looked up from germline, CDR1 is SGHRS and CDR2 is YFSETQ. Trimming stripped 4 bases from V and 1 base from J, with 11 bases between. The length of the CDR3 is 15 residues.

The rearrangement links TRBV7-9 to TRBJ2-1; 10 bases fit TRBD2. Germline trimming cut 5 bases from V and 5 bases from J; bases unmatched to any gene: 6. This CDR3 has 15 amino acids. The germline V gene has CDR1 SEHNR and CDR2 FQNEAQ (reference sequence). The CDR3 sequence is CASSGTSGTHNEQFF. The CDR3 DNA reads as TGTGCCAGCAGCGGAACTAGCGGGACCCACAATGAGCAGTTCTTC.

The genes are TRBV2 and TRBJ1-1; D is ambiguous. The CDR3 is 14 residues long. The germline V gene encodes CDR1 SNHLY and CDR2 FYNNEI. The ends were cut back, 4 bases at V and 4 bases at J, with 13 bases in the middle. The DNA for the CDR3 is TGTGCCAGCAGTGCCCCGACCGGGAGCACTGAAGCTTTCTTT. As protein: CASSAPTGSTEAFF.

The rearrangement links TRBV29-1 to TRBJ2-2; D unclear. CDR1 is SQVTM, CDR2 ANQGSEA, per germline. This CDR3 region has 11 residues. The V and J ends lost 6 bases and 1 base respectively, with 3 bases between them. CDR3 residues: CSVKNTGELFF. The CDR3 DNA reads TGCAGCGTCAAGAACACCGGGGAGCTGTTTTTT.